Listed below are T cell receptor beta chains from one sample, sequenced in a study of blood T cell repertoires in COVID-19. Libraries were prepared by immunoSEQ multiplex PCR; TCRdb keeps only in-frame clonotypes and omits some of them. Here the sample spans about 42,000 clones, roughly 90% being singletons. The source material was peripheral blood. All receptors derive from a human donor in a cohort sampled during active COVID-19. The CDR3 runs from the conserved cysteine through the conserved F or W. D genes are given only for firm matches. Only part of the rows carry a size: once, few, many, or a class if the clone is expanded.

NA TRBD1 TRBJ1-6 TRBV7-9 TGTGCCAGCAGCGTCTCAGGGGGCCATAATTCACCCCTCCACTTT CASSVSGGHNSPLHF
NA NA TRBJ2-6 TRBV7-2 TGTGCCAGCAGCTTAGGGGCCTCGCCTGGGGCCAACGTCCTGACTTTC CASSLGASPGANVLTF
NA TRBD1 TRBJ1-2 TRBV7-9 TGTGCCAGCAGCAACTGGGACAGGGTCGGCTACACCTTC CASSNWDRVGYTF
NA NA TRBJ1-1 TRBV12-3/TRBV12-4 TGTGCCAGCAGTTTAACAGCGAACACTGAAGCTTTCTTT CASSLTANTEAFF
NA NA TRBJ2-7 TRBV7-9 TGTGCCAGCAGCTTGGGGGGTAGTACCTACGAGCAGTACTTC CASSLGGSTYEQYF
once NA TRBJ1-2 TRBV5-1 TGCGCCAGCAGCCCCTGGGGGGGGCCTAACTATGGCTACACCTTC CASSPWGGPNYGYTF
NA NA TRBJ1-1 TRBV5-4 TGTGCCAGCAGCTTGTTGAACAGAGTGAACACTGAAGCTTTCTTT CASSLLNRVNTEAFF
NA NA TRBJ1-1 TRBV11-2 TGTGCCAGCAGCTTTGGGAAGTGGGGGGGGAGCACTGAAGCTTTCTTT CASSFGKWGGSTEAFF
few TRBD1 TRBJ1-5 TRBV5-1 TGCGCCAGCAGCCAGGGGACAGCCGAAAATCAGCCCCAGCATTTT CASSQGTAENQPQHF
NA NA TRBJ2-7 TRBV29-1 TGCAGCGTTCGCGGGGAACCCTCCTACGAGCAGTACTTC CSVRGEPSYEQYF
NA TRBD1 TRBJ2-1 TRBV5-4 TGTGCCAGCAGCCGACAGGGAAGGGACAATGAGCAGTTCTTC CASSRQGRDNEQFF
NA TRBD1 TRBJ1-1 TRBV6-2/TRBV6-3 TGTGCCAGCACCCCAACAGGGGGCACTGAAGCTTTCTTT CASTPTGGTEAFF
NA TRBD1 TRBJ1-1 TRBV6-6 TGTGCCAGCAGACCTACAGGGGGGATGAACACTGAAGCTTTCTTT CASRPTGGMNTEAFF
NA TRBD1 TRBJ1-6 TRBV2 TGTGCCAGCAGGAAGACAGGGTATAATTCACCCCTCCACTTT CASRKTGYNSPLHF
NA NA TRBJ2-2 TRBV2 TGTGCCAGCACTGCGATAGGGGAGCTGTTTTTT CASTAIGELFF
NA NA TRBJ1-2 TRBV27 TGTGCCAGCAGCCCGGGGGGGCACTATGGCTACACCTTC CASSPGGHYGYTF
NA TRBD1 TRBJ1-2 TRBV5-8 TGTGCCAGCAGCCTGGGACAGGGGGCGGTCATCCTTTCTGGCTACACCTTC CASSLGQGAVILSGYTF
NA NA TRBJ1-2 TRBV24-1 TGTGCCACCAGTGATGGCAGGGGCGGCTACACCTTC CATSDGRGGYTF
NA TRBD1 TRBJ1-1 TRBV6-5 TGTGCCAGCAGTTACCTTCCAGGGGGCGAAGCTGAAGCTTTCTTT CASSYLPGGEAEAFF
NA NA TRBJ1-1 TRBV15 TGTGCCACCAGCACACAGCTGAACACTGAAGCTTTCTTT CATSTQLNTEAFF
NA TRBD1 TRBJ1-5 TRBV5-5 TGTGCCAGCAGCCCGACAGGGGTTTCTTATAGCAATCAGCCCCAGCATTTT CASSPTGVSYSNQPQHF
NA NA TRBJ1-1 TRBV11-2 TGTGCCAGCAGCTTAGATTCGGGTAGGGGGAACACTGAAGCTTTCTTT CASSLDSGRGNTEAFF